This T cell receptor beta chain was observed in a study of cytomegalovirus exposure and HLA in healthy donors. Study-level points and caveats: Overall, under 200 TCR beta chains were annotated as cytomegalovirus-associated.

Profiling relied on immunoSEQ multiplex PCR, and the TCRdb table lists in-frame clones only, not all of them. Found here are some 180,000 clones, roughly nine tenths of them singletons; the top ten hold about 7.2%. This CDR3 is 14 amino acids long. The germline CDR1 and CDR2 sequences are LGHNA and YNFKEQ. V lost 5 bases and J lost 4; bases outside the gene matches: 7. In the case of this clone: No antigen is known for it.

The chain employs TRBV4-2 and TRBJ1-2; 7 bases are shared with TRBD1. Source material: PBMCs. This sequence originates from a young man in good health and CMV-seropositive. The CDR3 region is CASSEVTGAYGYTF. The CDR3 bases are TGTGCCAGCAGCGAGGTCACAGGGGCCTATGGCTACACCTTC.